The T cell receptor (beta chain) under discussion was sequenced for a study of blood T cell repertoires in COVID-19. Original processing notes: Estimation of nucleated cell counts was performed using reference gene primer amplification. Produced via immunoSEQ multiplex PCR; TCRdb's table is partial and in-frame only. That table supplies the V and J calls and clone size; D and trimming were determined from the DNA. The table includes 65,000 to 90,000 clones, about 80% detected once. There are many counts of this clone. The sample was peripheral blood. This clonotype originated in a human donor in a cohort sampled during active COVID-19.

The CDR3 is CASSPGTDFYNSPLHF. The CDR3 DNA sequence: TGCGCCAGCAGCCCCGGGACAGACTTTTATAATTCACCCCTCCACTTT. The rearrangement links TRBV5-1 to TRBJ1-6; TRBD1 aligns across 7 bases. Germline V gives CDR1 SGHRS, CDR2 YFSETQ. V lost 4 bases, J lost 4 bases, and 8 bases stayed unmatched. The CDR3 length is 16 residues.